These 30 T cell receptor beta chains were sequenced from one sample in a study of blood T cell repertoires in COVID-19. Clones were read by immunoSEQ multiplex PCR, and TCRdb kept only the in-frame ones, dropping some. The data show 190,000 or so clones, with 85% seen just once and around 20% held by the top ten. Sequencing used PBMCs or T cells enriched from blood (not recorded which). The receptors stem from a man aged 40-49 years who had recovered from COVID-19.

The gene calls are TRBV19 and TRBJ1-5; D perhaps matches TRBD1 (6 bases). Between the trimmed V and J ends, which lost 4 bases and 7 bases, there was a span of 20 bases. The germline V gene has CDR1 LNHDA and CDR2 SQIVND (reference sequence). The CDR3 runs to 16 residues. In DNA, the CDR3 is TGTGCCAGTAGTAGCCGGGGGGGGGCTCGGGAGCAGCCCCAGCATTTT. It codes for CASSSRGGAREQPQHF.

This chain joins TRBV30 and TRBJ1-2; TRBD1 matches at 11 bases. V lost 1 base and J lost 4; bases outside the gene matches: 8. The germline gives CDR1 GTSNPN, CDR2 SVGIG (reference sequence). This CDR3 comprises 16 residues. In DNA form, the CDR3 reads TGTGCCTGGAGTGGCGGGACAGGGGGTCGTTCCTATGGCTACACCTTC. Translated, it gives CAWSGGTGGRSYGYTF.

About this clone itself: At one end, the junction sequence differs from germline, possibly due to a read error. The chain has TRBV5-1 and TRBJ2-2; 7 bases agree with TRBD2. Germline V CDR1 and CDR2: SGHRS, YFSETQ. The CDR3 sequence is 15 residues long. The CDR3 region is CPSSFGGVNTGELFF. As DNA, the CDR3 is TGCCCCAGCAGCTTTGGGGGGGTGAACACCGGGGAGCTGTTTTTT.

The chain uses TRBV18 and TRBJ1-4, with D unclear. CDR3 length equals 14 residues. The germline V and J ends were trimmed by 2 bases and 0 bases, with 4 bases remaining between them. Germline CDR1 KGHSH, CDR2 LQKENI. The CDR3 DNA reads TGTGCCAGCTCACCAGGAGCAACTAATGAAAAACTGTTTTTT. Encoded protein: CASSPGATNEKLFF.

The chain couples TRBV29-1 to TRBJ2-5; possibly TRBD1 for D (5 bases). Trimming pared 4 bases from V and 4 bases from J, leaving 22 bases between. Germline CDR1 and CDR2: SQVTM and ANQGSEA. The CDR3 length is 16 residues. The CDR3: CSVVRVPGRARETQYF. Here the CDR3 DNA reads TGCAGCGTTGTTCGAGTCCCGGGCAGGGCGCGAGAGACCCAGTACTTC.

This clone occurred a few times. The J gene is TRBJ2-7, the V gene TRBV5-8; TRBD1 matches at 9 bases. J lost 2 bases, V lost 0 bases, and 9 bases had no gene match. CDR1 SGHTS and CDR2 YDEGEE come from the germline V gene. The CDR3 is 17 amino acids. The CDR3 sequence is CASSLVLGQGRTYEQYF. Written as DNA, the CDR3 is TGTGCCAGCAGCTTGGTGTTGGGACAGGGCCGCACCTACGAGCAGTACTTC.

V is TRBV7-3 and J is TRBJ2-1; D gene ambiguous. V lost 1 base to trimming and J lost 5 bases, with 6 bases between them. Germline V gene sequence: CDR1 SGHTA, CDR2 FQGTGA. The length of the CDR3 is 13 residues. DNA for the CDR3: TGTGCCAGCAGCTTAAACAGAGACAATGAGCAGTTCTTC. Translation gives CASSLNRDNEQFF.

J is TRBJ1-1 and V is TRBV19; maybe TRBD1 (5 bases). The V end was cut by 3 bases, the J end by 5 bases, with 16 bases between. This CDR3 region has 15 residues. Germline values: CDR1 LNHDA, CDR2 SQIVND (reference sequence). The CDR3 DNA reads as TGTGCCAGTAGTATTGATGGGGGACTGGGGACTGAAGCTTTCTTT. Amino acid sequence: CASSIDGGLGTEAFF.

The CDR3 DNA sequence: TGTGCCAGCAGCGGAGGGGAGGGCCGTTCGATCCGCTACAATGAGCAGTTCTTC. Encoded protein: CASSGGEGRSIRYNEQFF. The chain recombines TRBV7-2 with TRBJ2-1; 7 bases are shared with TRBD2. V trimming: 5 bases; J trimming: 3 bases; junction bases outside the gene matches: 16. Germline V lookup: CDR1 SGHTA, CDR2 FQGNSA. The CDR3 is 18 residues long.

The chain links TRBV6-2 or TRBV6-3 to TRBJ1-2; weak D call: TRBD1 (5 bases). The CDR3 runs 15 residues. Germline V lookup: CDR1 MNHEY, CDR2 SVGEGT. Trimming took off 2 bases at V and 7 bases at J, with 17 bases between the two ends. The CDR3 bases are TGTGCCAGCAGTTACAGAGACAGCCGAGCTATTGGCTACACCTTC. This encodes CASSYRDSRAIGYTF.

V is TRBV18 and J is TRBJ1-1; D possibly corresponds to TRBD1 (5 bases). CDR1 and CDR2 from the germline V gene are KGHSH and LQKENI. The CDR3 is 13 amino acids. Trimming took off 7 bases at V and 4 bases at J, with 13 bases between the two ends. The CDR3 nucleotides read TGTGCCAGCTGTCAGGCAGGGCTCACTGAAGCTTTCTTT. Amino acid sequence: CASCQAGLTEAFF.

The rearrangement joins TRBV2 to TRBJ2-2, with 11 bases aligning to TRBD2. V shed 5 bases and J 2 bases; nucleotides not matched to a gene: 4. Germline V gene sequence: CDR1 SNHLY, CDR2 FYNNEI. This CDR3 is 16 amino acids long. DNA for the CDR3: TGTGCCAGCAGTCGCGGGACTAGCGGAAACACCGGGGAGCTGTTTTTT. It yields the protein CASSRGTSGNTGELFF.

This clone was picked up one time. The chain has TRBV7-3 and TRBJ2-1, with 7 bases identical to TRBD2. Losses at the gene ends were 5 bases for V and 6 bases for J; bases not matched to a gene: 10. This CDR3 comprises 15 residues. Germline V gene sequence: CDR1 SGHTA, CDR2 FQGTGA. CDR3 protein: CASSSTGTMLNEQFF. As DNA, the CDR3 is TGTGCCAGCAGCAGCACCGGGACTATGCTCAATGAGCAGTTCTTC.

The J gene is TRBJ1-6, the V gene TRBV20-1; D is ambiguous. This CDR3 contains 18 residues. V was pared by 3 bases and J by 0 bases, with 18 bases between. The germline V gene has CDR1 DFQATT and CDR2 SNEGSKA (reference sequence). Here the CDR3 reads CSASDRSSGSSYNSPLHF. The CDR3 DNA is TGCAGTGCTAGTGATCGTTCTTCGGGGAGCTCCTATAATTCACCCCTCCACTTT.

V gene TRBV7-9 combines with J gene TRBJ1-4; D is unclear. Trimming removed 5 bases from V and 0 bases from J, with 16 bases in between. The CDR3 runs 17 residues. Germline assignment: CDR1 SEHNR and CDR2 FQNEAQ (reference sequence). DNA of the CDR3: TGTGCCAGCAGCCCCAATAGCCAGCTTGCAACTAATGAAAAACTGTTTTTT. Its translation: CASSPNSQLATNEKLFF.

The V and J genes are TRBV24-1 and TRBJ2-7; 11 nucleotides agree with TRBD2. V trimming: 4 bases; J trimming: 2 bases; junction bases outside the gene matches: 3. Looked up from germline, CDR1 is KGHDR and CDR2 is SFDVKD. The CDR3 runs 15 residues. The CDR3 sequence is CATSDQTSGTYEQYF. The CDR3 region has the DNA TGTGCCACCAGTGACCAGACTAGCGGGACCTACGAGCAGTACTTC.

V usage is TRBV14 and J usage is TRBJ2-7; unclear D gene. CDR3 length: 20 residues. Per the germline V gene, CDR1 is SGHDN and CDR2 is FVKESK. V was pared by 4 bases and J by 5 bases, with 33 bases between. CDR3 amino acids: CASSPRRGQRLVITQHEQYF. The CDR3, as DNA: TGTGCCAGCAGCCCTCGCCGCGGCCAGCGTCTTGTGATCACTCAGCACGAGCAGTACTTC.

The V and J genes are TRBV5-4 and TRBJ1-2, with D unresolved. This CDR3 is 14 amino acids long. CDR1 and CDR2 (germline): SGHNT, YYREEE (reference sequence). Between the trimmed V and J ends, which lost 7 bases and 0 bases, there was a span of 13 bases. The CDR3 sequence is CASGPLDPNYGYTF. For the CDR3, the DNA is TGTGCCAGCGGGCCCCTCGACCCTAACTATGGCTACACCTTC. Full variable domain (remainder filled in from reference TRBV5-4 and TRBJ1-2): ETGVTQSPTHLIKTRGQQVTLRCSSQSGHNTVSWYQQALGQGPQFIFQYYREEENGRGNFPPRFSGLQFPNYSSELNVNALELDDSALYLCASGPLDPNYGYTFGSGTRLTVV.

This clone has more than one count but fewer than ten. This chain links TRBV7-9 with TRBJ2-1; no clear D gene. The CDR3 is 11 amino acids. V was trimmed by 3 bases and J by 9 bases, leaving 6 bases between them. Germline V lookup: CDR1 SEHNR, CDR2 FQNEAQ (reference sequence). The DNA for the CDR3 is TGTGCCAGCAGCTTCTCCGGTGAGCAGTTCTTC. It is translated as CASSFSGEQFF.

CDR3 sequence (DNA): TGTGCCAGCGCTGAGGACAGGACCTACGAGCAGTACTTC. The encoded protein is CASAEDRTYEQYF. The rearrangement uses TRBV28 and TRBJ2-7; TRBD1 aligns across 7 bases. V lost 8 bases and J lost 2; bases outside the gene matches: 6. Germline CDR1 and CDR2: MDHEN and SYDVKM. The CDR3 extends over 13 amino acids.

The V and J genes are TRBV7-8 and TRBJ1-1; D gene ambiguous. CDR1 and CDR2 from the germline V gene are SGHVS and FQNEAQ. Trimming pared 1 base from V and 6 bases from J, leaving 12 bases between. The CDR3 extends over 14 amino acids. The DNA for the CDR3 is TGTGCCAGCAGCTTAGGCGCAGGTAGAGCTGAAGCTTTCTTT. Translated, it gives CASSLGAGRAEAFF.

The chain recombines TRBV4-3 with TRBJ1-2; D might be TRBD1 (5 bases). This CDR3 has 19 residues. Germline CDR1 is LGHNA and CDR2 is YSLEER. The V end lost 0 bases, the J end lost 3 bases, and 23 bases lay between the germline ends. The CDR3 DNA is TGCGCCAGCAGCCAAGATGCGGGGATGAAACAGGAAATTGACTATGGCTACACCTTC. It encodes CASSQDAGMKQEIDYGYTF.

The chain combines TRBV3-1 (or the pseudogene TRBV3-2) with TRBJ2-3, with D hard to call. V was trimmed by 1 base and J by 5 bases, leaving 13 bases between them. Per germline, CDR1 LGHDT and CDR2 YNNKEL (reference sequence). This CDR3 has 15 amino acids. The CDR3 coding sequence is TGTGCCAGCAGCCAAGGCCTCCGGGTTCAAGATACGCAGTATTTT. This codes for CASSQGLRVQDTQYF.

This clone turned up a few times. The chain joins TRBV30 to TRBJ1-2; TRBD1 aligns across 7 bases. CDR1 and CDR2 from the germline V gene are GTSNPN and SVGIG (reference sequence). The CDR3 covers 15 residues. With V trimmed by 7 bases and J by 4 bases, 15 bases remained unmatched. CDR3 DNA: TGTGCCTTGGGGATCCGGGACAGAGCTTTCTATGGCTACACCTTC. Residues: CALGIRDRAFYGYTF. The full variable domain, its missing parts supplied by reference TRBV30 and TRBJ1-2, is SQTIHQWPATLVQPVGSPLSLECTVEGTSNPNLYWYRQAAGRGLQLLFYSVGIGQISSEVPQNLSASRPQDRQFILSSKKLLLSDSGFYLCALGIRDRAFYGYTFGSGTRLTVV.

The gene calls are TRBV29-1 and TRBJ2-2; D not resolved. Germline values: CDR1 SQVTM, CDR2 ANQGSEA. This CDR3 comprises 15 residues. The V end was cut by 3 bases, the J end by 1 base, with 12 bases between. CDR3: CSVDMSSGNTGELFF. DNA of the CDR3: TGCAGCGTTGATATGTCGTCAGGGAACACCGGGGAGCTGTTTTTT.

The chain recombines TRBV6-5 with TRBJ2-3, with 8 positions matching TRBD1. Per the germline V gene, CDR1 is MNHEY and CDR2 is SVGAGI. J lost 7 bases, V lost 2 bases, and 8 bases had no gene match. The CDR3 consists of 15 residues. The CDR3 DNA sequence: TGTGCCAGCAGTTACCTCGGACAGGGCCGAAATACGCAGTATTTT. Translated: CASSYLGQGRNTQYF.

This clone was picked up a small number of times. The chain employs TRBV9 and TRBJ2-7; possibly TRBD1 for D (6 bases). CDR1 and CDR2 from the germline V gene are SGDLS and YYNGEE. V dropped 3 bases and J dropped 5 bases, with 15 bases sitting between them. This CDR3 is built from 14 residues. The CDR3 sequence is CASSATQGFNEQYF. CDR3 DNA sequence: TGTGCCAGCAGCGCCACCCAGGGGTTCAACGAGCAGTACTTC.

The chain is built from TRBV10-3 and TRBJ1-1, with D possibly being TRBD1 (5 bases). The CDR3 is made up of 13 amino acids. CDR1 is ENHRY and CDR2 is SYGVKD in the germline V gene. Trimming shortened V by 10 bases and J by 6 bases, and 18 bases separated the two germline ends. The CDR3 loop is CATGGGGIPEAFF. The CDR3, as DNA: TGTGCCACCGGGGGGGGAGGGATACCTGAAGCTTTCTTT.

This clone was recorded at least ten times. J is TRBJ1-6 and V is TRBV7-2, with 7 nucleotides matching TRBD1. V gave up 5 bases and J gave up 7 bases; unmatched junction bases: 11. Per the germline V gene, CDR1 is SGHTA and CDR2 is FQGNSA. The CDR3 spans 16 residues. CDR3: CASSPVVGRGNSPLHF. The CDR3 DNA sequence: TGTGCCAGCAGCCCAGTAGTAGGCAGGGGGAATTCACCCCTCCACTTT.

This chain connects TRBV5-1 to TRBJ1-2, with D possibly matching TRBD1 (5 bases). The CDR3 spans 15 residues. Deletions cut 4 bases from V and 3 bases from J, with 16 bases between. Per the germline V gene, CDR1 is SGHRS and CDR2 is YFSETQ. CDR3 protein: CASSLDYRGDYGYTF. The CDR3 DNA is TGCGCCAGCAGCCTGGATTATAGGGGTGACTATGGCTACACCTTC.